This TCR beta chain appears in the sequencing data of a study of T cells in Graves' hyperthyroidism and ophthalmopathy. The study, taken as a whole, reports: Ophthalmopathy stood apart from stable hyperthyroidism in a 13 V-J model.

Using RNA transcripts as the source, TCR beta CDR3 regions were amplified. HTBI primers were used for first-round RT-PCR of the TCR CDR3. TCRdb analysed the multiplex PCR reads with MiXCR anew, one entry per CDR3 protein. The profile shows over 400,000 distinct CDR3 sequences, about 20% of them singletons. This CDR3 contains 15 residues. Germline CDR1 is SGDLS and CDR2 is YYNGEE. V gave up 0 bases and J gave up 4 bases, with 13 bases separating them. On this clonotype: As yet, its antigen is unknown.

Material for sequencing was blood. The rearrangement joins TRBV9 to TRBJ1-2; tentative D call: TRBD1 (5 bases). The TCR comes from a woman in her 70s with Graves' ophthalmopathy. In DNA, the CDR3 is TGTGCCAGCAGCGTAGAGCCAGGGCCATTCTATGGCTACACCTTC. Its translation is CASSVEPGPFYGYTF.